This paragraph reports one T cell receptor beta chain. This sample's treatment: randomized to nivolumab then ipilimumab (arm A) or the reverse (arm B). From thawed PBMCs, live CD3+CD8+ cells negative for CD19 and CD56 were sorted. Clones were read by immunoSEQ multiplex PCR, and TCRdb kept only the in-frame ones, dropping some. The repertoire holds about 16,000 clones, with 85% to 95% as singletons. The data originate from a study of sequential checkpoint blockade in melanoma. This CDR3 has 15 residues. Germline V gene data show CDR1 as MNHEY and CDR2 as SVGAGI. Losses at the gene ends were 6 bases for V and 7 bases for J; bases not matched to a gene: 10.

This receptor was obtained from a human donor with melanoma. The input for sequencing was CD8+ T cells sorted from blood (inferred from file names), taken from a patient given nivolumab and ipilimumab in sequence. The rearrangement uses TRBV6-5 and TRBJ1-4, with 8 bases matching TRBD1. The CDR3 is CASSPGQGAVEKLFF. As DNA, the CDR3 is TGTGCCAGCAGCCCCGGGCAGGGGGCAGTTGAAAAACTGTTTTTT.